The entry below describes one TCR beta chain. Its target is not known. One end of the junction does not line up with germline, which may come from a read error. Regarding time point: week 11, during vaccination. It was 300 ug of mutant IDH1 20-mer peptide that made up each vaccine dose, given with topical imiquimod. This sample is drawn from a study of a mutant IDH1 vaccine in newly diagnosed glioma. The overall study: Initiation of the vaccine course occurred 4-6 weeks after radiotherapy alone, or alongside temozolomide cycles. Every participant had undergone radiotherapy, temozolomide, or both before, and most underwent both.

Profiling relied on immunoSEQ multiplex PCR, and the TCRdb table lists in-frame clones only, not all of them. The sample has tens of thousands of clones, roughly nine tenths seen once. Germline assignment: CDR1 SSHAT and CDR2 FNYEAQ (reference sequence). The CDR3 spans 16 residues. The gene calls are TRBV7-7 and TRBJ2-2, with D uncertain. The clonotype originates from a man aged 50 or older with glioma. Specimen: PBMCs, collected from a glioma patient whose treatment included an IDH1 peptide vaccine. CDR3 amino acids: CASSPNPGPNTGELFF. For the CDR3, the DNA is TGTGCTAGCAGCCCCAACCCGGGCCCGAACACCGGGGAGCTGTTTTTT.